Detailed here is one T cell receptor beta chain. The target antigen is unknown. The data were obtained in a study of shared clonotypes between healthy human individuals. Study conclusions and caveats: Naive subsets typically showed greater estimated richness than memory subsets. Read depth was anticipated to influence clonotype sharing among donors.

From germline, CDR1 is SNHLY and CDR2 FYNNEI. The CDR3 has 12 amino acids. Between the trimmed V and J ends, which lost 6 bases and 6 bases, there was a span of 11 bases. Deep-level running was used for the assay. The DNA input per sorted-subset replicate PCR was roughly 180 ng, corresponding to some 30,000 T cell genomes. The table came from immunoSEQ multiplex PCR; TCRdb's copy has only in-frame clones and leaves some out. The sample lists some 1 million clones, 70% to 80% seen once, with around 1.5% in the top ten. The sequencing input was memory CD4+ T cells sorted from blood. Subset in this sample: CD45RA-negative fraction. The TCR originated in a man between 18 and 35 years old in good health. This chain joins TRBV2 and TRBJ1-1, with D hard to call. CDR3 nucleotide sequence: TGTGCCAGCAGCCCGTTGAGGGCTGAAGCTTTCTTT. Amino acid sequence: CASSPLRAEAFF. The variable domain in full, completed from reference TRBV2 and TRBJ1-1, reads EPEVTQTPSHQVTQMGQEVILRCVPISNHLYFYWYRQILGQKVEFLVSFYNNEISEKSEIFDDQFSVERPDGSNFTLKIRSTKLEDSAMYFCASSPLRAEAFFGQGTRLTVV.